Below, one T cell receptor (beta chain) is given with its context. The authors' processing: Scientists estimated how many nucleated cells there were by amplifying reference gene primers. Sequenced by immunoSEQ multiplex PCR; TCRdb stores in-frame clones only, minus some. That table gives V, J and clone size, and the DNA gave D and trimming. The sample shows under 250,000 clones, about 90% of them seen only once. These data come from a study of blood T cell repertoires in COVID-19. On the study more broadly: Samples of COVID-19 (acute and convalescent) were obtained from the United States, Italy and Spain. The analysed material was cDNA or gDNA that came from T cells, B-cell-depleted T cells, or PBMCs.

J gave up 1 base and V 0 bases, and 2 bases lay outside the gene matches. Germline values: CDR1 SGHTA, CDR2 FQGTGA. The CDR3 totals 15 residues. The cohort comprised adults aged roughly 18 to 95 years residing in 24 US areas. The rearrangement uses TRBV7-3 and TRBJ1-1; TRBD1 aligns across 7 bases. This receptor was identified in a middle-aged woman who had been exposed to COVID-19. Sequenced material: PBMCs or T cells enriched from blood (not recorded which). As DNA, the CDR3 is TGTGCCAGCAGCTTAACGGGACAGACGAACACTGAAGCTTTCTTT. Amino acid sequence: CASSLTGQTNTEAFF.